This entry describes one T cell receptor (beta chain). In the authors' methods: Amplification of reference gene primers was used by the study to estimate nucleated cell counts. Sequencing was performed with immunoSEQ multiplex PCR; in TCRdb, only in-frame clones are kept and a portion is missing. The V and J calls and clone size come from that table; D and trimming were worked out from the DNA. The sample includes approximately 310,000 clones, around 84% of them seen just once. The data were obtained in a study of blood T cell repertoires in COVID-19. Allocation to cohorts depended on clinical history reported by the participants. Trimming took 6 bases from V and 1 from J, leaving 15 bases between them. This CDR3 contains 15 residues. Germline V gene lookup returns CDR1 MDHEN and CDR2 SYDVKM.

The chain has TRBV28 and TRBJ1-1, with D uncertain. This clonotype was obtained from a woman in her 30s who had been exposed to COVID-19. The sequenced sample consisted of PBMCs or T cells enriched from blood (not recorded which). The CDR3 DNA follows: TGTGCCAGCAGGATCGGTGGCAGCGGGAACACTGAAGCTTTCTTT. This gives the protein CASRIGGSGNTEAFF.